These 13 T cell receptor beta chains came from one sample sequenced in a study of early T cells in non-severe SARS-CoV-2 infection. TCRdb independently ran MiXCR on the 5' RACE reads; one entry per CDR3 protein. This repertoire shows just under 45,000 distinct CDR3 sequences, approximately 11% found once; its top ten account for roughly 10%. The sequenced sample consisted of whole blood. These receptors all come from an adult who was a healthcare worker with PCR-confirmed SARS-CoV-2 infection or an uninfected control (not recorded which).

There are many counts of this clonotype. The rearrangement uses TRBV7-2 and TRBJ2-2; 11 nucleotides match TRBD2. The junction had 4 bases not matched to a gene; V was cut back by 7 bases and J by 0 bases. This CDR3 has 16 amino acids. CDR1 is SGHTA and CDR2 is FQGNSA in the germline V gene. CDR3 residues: CASNSGGAANTGELFF. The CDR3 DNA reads TGTGCCAGCAATAGCGGGGGGGCCGCGAACACCGGGGAGCTGTTTTTT.

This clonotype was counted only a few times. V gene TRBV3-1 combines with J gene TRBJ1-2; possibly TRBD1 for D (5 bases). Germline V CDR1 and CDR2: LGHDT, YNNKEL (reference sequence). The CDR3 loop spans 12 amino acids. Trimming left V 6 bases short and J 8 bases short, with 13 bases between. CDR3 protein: CASRLEGNGYTF. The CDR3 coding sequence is TGTGCCAGCAGGTTAGAGGGGAACGGCTACACCTTC.

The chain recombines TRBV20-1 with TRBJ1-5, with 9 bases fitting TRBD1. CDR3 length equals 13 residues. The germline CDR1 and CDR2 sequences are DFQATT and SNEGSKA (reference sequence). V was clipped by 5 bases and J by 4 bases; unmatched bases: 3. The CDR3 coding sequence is TGCAGTGCTCCCGGGACAGGGAATCAGCCCCAGCATTTT. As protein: CSAPGTGNQPQHF.

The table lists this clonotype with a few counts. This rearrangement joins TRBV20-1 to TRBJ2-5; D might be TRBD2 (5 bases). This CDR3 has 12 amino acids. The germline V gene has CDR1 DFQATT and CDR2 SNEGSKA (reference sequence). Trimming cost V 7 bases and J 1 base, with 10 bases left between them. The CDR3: CSVQRAQETQYF. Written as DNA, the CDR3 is TGCAGTGTACAGAGGGCCCAAGAGACCCAGTACTTC.

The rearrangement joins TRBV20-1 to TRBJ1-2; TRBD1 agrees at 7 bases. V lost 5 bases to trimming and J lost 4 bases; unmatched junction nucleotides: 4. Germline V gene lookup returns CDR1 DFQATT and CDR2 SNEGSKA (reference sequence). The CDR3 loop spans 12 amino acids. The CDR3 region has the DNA TGCAGTGCTCGACAGGGTACCTATGGCTACACCTTC. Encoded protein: CSARQGTYGYTF.

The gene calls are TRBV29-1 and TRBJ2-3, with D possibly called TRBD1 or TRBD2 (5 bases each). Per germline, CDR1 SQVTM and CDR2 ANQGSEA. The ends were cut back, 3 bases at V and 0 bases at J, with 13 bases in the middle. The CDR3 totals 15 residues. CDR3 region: CSVEGGQGSTDTQYF. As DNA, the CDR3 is TGCAGCGTTGAGGGCGGGCAGGGTAGCACAGATACGCAGTATTTT.

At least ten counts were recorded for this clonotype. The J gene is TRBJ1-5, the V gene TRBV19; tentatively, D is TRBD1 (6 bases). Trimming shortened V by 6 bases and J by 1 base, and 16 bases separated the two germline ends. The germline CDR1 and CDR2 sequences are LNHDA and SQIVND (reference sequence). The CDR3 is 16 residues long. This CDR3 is CASSPLGAGSNQPQHF. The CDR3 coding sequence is TGTGCCAGTAGCCCGTTGGGGGCCGGGAGCAATCAGCCCCAGCATTTT.

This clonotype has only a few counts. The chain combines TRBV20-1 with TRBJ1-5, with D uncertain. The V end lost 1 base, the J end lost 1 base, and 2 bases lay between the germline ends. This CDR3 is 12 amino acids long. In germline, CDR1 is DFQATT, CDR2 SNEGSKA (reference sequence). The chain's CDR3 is CSARGSNQPQHF. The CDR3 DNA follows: TGCAGTGCTAGAGGGAGCAATCAGCCCCAGCATTTT.

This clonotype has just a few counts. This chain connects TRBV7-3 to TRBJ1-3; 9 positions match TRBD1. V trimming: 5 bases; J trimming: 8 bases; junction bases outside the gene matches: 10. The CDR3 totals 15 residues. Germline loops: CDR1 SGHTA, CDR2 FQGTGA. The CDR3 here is CASSPTGQGRDTIYF. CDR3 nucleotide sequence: TGTGCCAGCAGCCCAACGGGACAGGGTAGGGACACCATATATTTT. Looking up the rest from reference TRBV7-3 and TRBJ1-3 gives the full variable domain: GAGVSQTPSNKVTEKGKYVELRCDPISGHTALYWYRQSLGQGPEFLIYFQGTGAADDSGLPNDRFFAVRPEGSVSTLKIQRTERGDSAVYLCASSPTGQGRDTIYFGEGSWLTVV.

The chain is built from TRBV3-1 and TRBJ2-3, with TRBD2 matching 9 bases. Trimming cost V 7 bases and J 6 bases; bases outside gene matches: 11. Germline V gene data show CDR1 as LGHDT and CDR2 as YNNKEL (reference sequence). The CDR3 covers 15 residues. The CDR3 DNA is TGTGCCAGCACAACTAGCGGGCTTGTCTCGGATACGCAGTATTTT. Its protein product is CASTTSGLVSDTQYF.

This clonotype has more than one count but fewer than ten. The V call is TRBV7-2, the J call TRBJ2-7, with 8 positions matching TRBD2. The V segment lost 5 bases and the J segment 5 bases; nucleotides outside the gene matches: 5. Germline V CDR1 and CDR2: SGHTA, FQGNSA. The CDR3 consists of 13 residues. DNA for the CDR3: TGTGCCAGCAGCCCCGGGGGGGCCGACGAGCAGTACTTC. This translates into CASSPGGADEQYF.

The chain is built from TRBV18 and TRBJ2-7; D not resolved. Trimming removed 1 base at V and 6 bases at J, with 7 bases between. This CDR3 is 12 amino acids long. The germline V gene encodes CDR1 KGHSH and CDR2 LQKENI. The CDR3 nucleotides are TGTGCCAGCTCACCACGTGTCAGCGAGCAGTACTTC. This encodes CASSPRVSEQYF.

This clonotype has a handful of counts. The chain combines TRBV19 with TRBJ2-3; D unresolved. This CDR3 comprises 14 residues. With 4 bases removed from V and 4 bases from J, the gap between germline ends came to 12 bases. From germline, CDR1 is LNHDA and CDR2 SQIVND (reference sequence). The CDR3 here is CASSTQTGADTQYF. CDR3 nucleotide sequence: TGTGCCAGTAGTACCCAGACCGGAGCAGATACGCAGTATTTT.